The 15 T cell receptor beta chains below all came from one sample that was sequenced in a study of T-cell reconstitution after alpha-beta-depleted transplantation in children (dated by TCRdb to 2016 to 2018). Preparation of the library involved PCR. The sequencing machine was an Illumina HiSeq 2500. To normalize quantification of the TCRbeta repertoire, the TCR libraries were built with molecular barcoding that relied on unique molecular identifiers. TCRdb reprocessing: public reads trimmed at Q25 with fastp, clones called with MiXCR, in-frame beta chains kept. CDR3 protein duplicates are merged, each entry listing the most common genes and DNA. The sample contains around 71,000 distinct CDR3 sequences, roughly 6.6% of them found a single time. Jointly, the top ten make up less than 3% of the sample. The specimen comprised PBMCs from the stem cell graft donor, sampled from the stem cell graft. These receptors all come from a human donor who donated a stem cell graft to a child with acute lymphoblastic leukemia.

This clonotype has ten or more counts. The chain uses TRBV20-1 and TRBJ2-3; possibly TRBD1 for D (6 bases). Trimming took 6 bases from V and 4 from J, leaving 14 bases between them. CDR1 and CDR2 (germline): DFQATT, SNEGSKA (reference sequence). The CDR3 extends over 13 amino acids. CDR3: CSAAWGRSDTQYF. The CDR3 coding sequence is TGCAGTGCCGCGTGGGGGCGGTCAGATACGCAGTATTTT.

Many counts were recorded for this clonotype. The chain combines TRBV28 with TRBJ1-4, with D uncertain. This CDR3 is 14 amino acids long. Germline lookup yields CDR1 MDHEN and CDR2 SYDVKM. With 4 bases removed from V and 2 bases from J, the gap between germline ends came to 8 bases. The CDR3 here is CASSSPGTNEKLFF. In DNA, the CDR3 is TGTGCCAGCAGTTCTCCCGGGACTAATGAAAAACTGTTTTTT.

This clonotype was detected a few times. A clone one base away is much larger, so this may be a read error. The CDR3 region has the DNA TGTGCCAGCAGGGAGAACACTGAAGCTTTCTTT. Protein: CASRENTEAFF. The gene calls are TRBV27 and TRBJ1-1, with D unclear. Germline lookup yields CDR1 MNHEY and CDR2 SMNVEV (reference sequence). V was trimmed by 6 bases and J by 1 base, leaving 3 bases between them. CDR3 length: 11 amino acids.

This clonotype was seen at least ten times. The chain uses TRBV29-1 and TRBJ1-3; D unclear. The CDR3 is made up of 15 amino acids. Trimming took 0 bases from V and 0 from J, leaving 9 bases between them. CDR1 and CDR2 (germline): SQVTM, ANQGSEA. CDR3 nucleotides: TGCAGCGTTGAAGATCAAGGCCGCTCTGGAAACACCATATATTTT. Protein: CSVEDQGRSGNTIYF.

This clonotype was seen ten or more times. The V call is TRBV12-3 or TRBV12-4, the J call TRBJ1-3, with unresolved D. This CDR3 has 16 residues. Between the trimmed V and J ends, which lost 1 base and 0 bases, there was a span of 10 bases. In DNA form, the CDR3 reads TGTGCCAGCAGTTTAGGAAGACGCTCCTCTGGAAACACCATATATTTT. This translates into CASSLGRRSSGNTIYF.

Many counts were recorded for this clonotype. The CDR3 DNA reads as TGTGCCAGCAGCTTAGGGACCCCGAGGGACAGGACCTCCTACGAGCAGTACTTC. This encodes CASSLGTPRDRTSYEQYF. J is TRBJ2-7 and V is TRBV7-2, with TRBD1 identical over 8 bases. The germline CDR1 and CDR2 sequences are SGHTA and FQGNSA. V lost 1 base, J lost 0 bases, and 11 bases stayed unmatched. The CDR3 covers 18 residues.

CDR3 residues: CGTAGTSGRQETQYF. In DNA form, the CDR3 reads TGCGGGACCGCTGGGACTAGCGGAAGACAAGAGACCCAGTACTTC. The J gene is TRBJ2-5, the V gene TRBV20-1, with 11 bases aligning to TRBD2. The CDR3 is made up of 15 amino acids. Germline CDR1 reads DFQATT; CDR2 reads SNEGSKA (reference sequence).

About this clonotype: The junction and the germline gene differ at one end; a read error may be behind it. The chain joins TRBV7-3 to TRBJ2-1, with 10 bases lining up with TRBD2. The CDR3 is made up of 16 amino acids. Germline lookup yields CDR1 SGHTA and CDR2 FQGTGA. CDR3 region: CACRGQIAGGYNEQFF. The CDR3 nucleotides are TGTGCCTGCAGGGGACAGATAGCGGGGGGTTACAATGAGCAGTTCTTC.

This clonotype was observed many times. The V and J genes are TRBV19 and TRBJ2-1; the D gene could be TRBD1 or TRBD2 (6 bases each). Trimming removed 2 bases at V and 8 bases at J, with 10 bases between. This CDR3 contains 13 residues. CDR1 and CDR2 (germline): LNHDA, SQIVND (reference sequence). The CDR3 DNA is TGTGCCAGTAGTATAAGGGGGGCGTATGAGCAGTTCTTC. Protein product: CASSIRGAYEQFF.

The table lists this clonotype with a few counts. The rearrangement links TRBV5-6 to TRBJ2-7; 7 nucleotides match TRBD2. Germline loops: CDR1 SGHDT, CDR2 YYEEEE. The V segment lost 1 base and the J segment 1 base; nucleotides outside the gene matches: 8. This CDR3 has 16 residues. The CDR3 DNA reads TGTGCCAGCAGCTTGAGCGCCGGGACTAAATCCTACGAGCAGTACTTC. Translating gives CASSLSAGTKSYEQYF.

In this sample, this clonotype turned up many times. The chain combines TRBV2 with TRBJ2-1, with D perhaps assigned TRBD1 or TRBD2 (7 bases each). Trimming removed 6 bases from V and 4 bases from J, with 16 bases in between. Germline V gene lookup returns CDR1 SNHLY and CDR2 FYNNEI. CDR3 length equals 15 residues. In DNA form, the CDR3 reads TGTGCCAGCAGCCCAGGGGGAGGGGATTACAATGAGCAGTTCTTC. It encodes CASSPGGGDYNEQFF.

Many counts were recorded for this clonotype. The genes are TRBV7-2 and TRBJ2-1, with no clear D. Trimming shortened V by 2 bases and J by 7 bases, and 6 bases separated the two germline ends. This CDR3 comprises 12 residues. Germline assignment: CDR1 SGHTA and CDR2 FQGNSA. The CDR3 nucleotides are TGTGCCAGCAGCTTAATTACGAATGAGCAGTTCTTC. The encoded protein is CASSLITNEQFF.

Ten or more counts support this clonotype. The chain joins TRBV24-1 to TRBJ1-5; the D is unclear. CDR1 is KGHDR, CDR2 SFDVKD, per germline. This CDR3 contains 14 residues. Trimming took 10 bases from V and 2 from J, leaving 14 bases between them. CDR3 loop: CATHPGIGNQPQHF. The CDR3 DNA reads as TGTGCCACTCACCCGGGCATCGGCAATCAGCCCCAGCATTTT.

This clonotype was observed at least ten times. The chain links TRBV21-1 to TRBJ2-7; the table names TRBD1, a call not compared with the DNA. TRBV21-1 represents a pseudogene. There are 16 residues in the CDR3. The DNA of the CDR3 is TGTGCCAGCAGCAAAGTGGGGGGGTCTTCGATGGACGAGCAGTACTTC. Amino acid sequence: CASSKVGGSSMDEQYF.

The V call is TRBV4-3, the J call TRBJ2-7, with no clear D. Germline CDR1 is LGHNA and CDR2 is YSLEER. This CDR3 has 15 amino acids. Trimming stripped 0 bases from V and 4 bases from J, with 13 bases between. The CDR3 coding sequence is TGCGCCAGCAGCCAAGAGAGGATTAGTCGTTACGAGCAGTACTTC. This sequence encodes CASSQERISRYEQYF.